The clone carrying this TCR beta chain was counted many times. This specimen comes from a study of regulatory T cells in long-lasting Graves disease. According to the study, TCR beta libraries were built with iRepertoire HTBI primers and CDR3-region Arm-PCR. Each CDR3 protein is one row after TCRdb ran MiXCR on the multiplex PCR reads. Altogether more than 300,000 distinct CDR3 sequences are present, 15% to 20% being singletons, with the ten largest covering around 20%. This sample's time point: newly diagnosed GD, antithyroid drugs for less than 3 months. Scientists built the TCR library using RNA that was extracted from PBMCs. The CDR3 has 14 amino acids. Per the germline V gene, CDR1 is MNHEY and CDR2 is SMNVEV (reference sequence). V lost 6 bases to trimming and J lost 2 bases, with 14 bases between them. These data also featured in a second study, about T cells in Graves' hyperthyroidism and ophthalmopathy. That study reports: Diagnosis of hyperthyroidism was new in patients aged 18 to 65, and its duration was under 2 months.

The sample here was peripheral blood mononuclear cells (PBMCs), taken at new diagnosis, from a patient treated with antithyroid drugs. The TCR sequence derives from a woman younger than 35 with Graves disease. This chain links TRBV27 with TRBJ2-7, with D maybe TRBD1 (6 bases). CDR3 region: CASRLDRWAYEQYF. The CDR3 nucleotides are TGTGCCAGCAGATTAGACAGGTGGGCCTACGAGCAGTACTTC.